This T cell receptor beta chain is from a study of blood T cell repertoires in COVID-19. Overall study context: Whether acute or convalescent, the COVID-19 samples came from the United States, Italy and Spain. Sources were T cells, B-cell-depleted T cells, or PBMCs; the material itself was cDNA or gDNA.

In the source study's methods: Amplified reference gene primers provided the basis for estimating nucleated cell counts. TCRdb keeps only in-frame clones here, not all; method: immunoSEQ multiplex PCR. V, J and clone size were drawn from that table, and D and trimming were deduced from the DNA. The sample shows about 130,000 clones, 75% to 85% of them seen only once. Deletions cut 2 bases from V and 2 bases from J, with 6 bases between. CDR3 size: 13 residues. Germline V gene lookup returns CDR1 SNHLY and CDR2 FYNNEI. This chain connects TRBV2 to TRBJ1-2; D perhaps matches TRBD1 (5 bases). This clonotype was sampled from a woman aged 45 to 65 with acute or convalescent COVID-19. The sample consisted of peripheral blood. The CDR3 loop is CASSEKGNYGYTF. In nucleotides, the CDR3 is TGTGCCAGCAGTGAAAAGGGGAACTATGGCTACACCTTC. Full variable domain (missing parts from reference TRBV2 and TRBJ1-2): EPEVTQTPSHQVTQMGQEVILRCVPISNHLYFYWYRQILGQKVEFLVSFYNNEISEKSEIFDDQFSVERPDGSNFTLKIRSTKLEDSAMYFCASSEKGNYGYTFGSGTRLTVV.